The 13 T cell receptor beta chains listed next were all sequenced from one sample in a study of vaccination effects on CD4 cells after COVID-19. Their cognate antigens are unknown. At the end of roughly ten days of culture, CD4+ T cells were isolated. The table came from immunoSEQ multiplex PCR; TCRdb's copy has only in-frame clones and leaves some out. The data show 40,000 to 55,000 clones, about 74% seen once. The starting material was CD4+ T cells from PBMCs cultured without peptide, obtained before COVID-19 vaccination. The receptors here all came from a human donor who had a prior SARS-CoV-2 infection.

The chain combines TRBV9 with TRBJ2-5, with D maybe TRBD1 (5 bases). Germline V gives CDR1 SGDLS, CDR2 YYNGEE. The CDR3 runs 17 residues. The V and J ends lost 0 bases and 2 bases respectively, with 17 bases between them. For the CDR3, the DNA is TGTGCCAGCAGCGTAGGGGCGTCGAGACAGTATCAAGAGACCCAGTACTTC. Its protein is CASSVGASRQYQETQYF.

V usage is TRBV7-2 and J usage is TRBJ2-7, with TRBD2 matching over 12 bases. Germline lookup yields CDR1 SGHTA and CDR2 FQGNSA. V lost 5 bases and J lost 4; bases outside the gene matches: 18. This CDR3 comprises 19 residues. This chain's CDR3 is CASSPRTSGNFHLSYEQYF. In nucleotides, the CDR3 is TGTGCCAGCAGCCCCCGGACTAGCGGGAACTTCCACCTCTCTTACGAGCAGTACTTC.

This chain uses TRBV4-1 with TRBJ2-2; no definite D call. Germline V gene sequence: CDR1 MGHRA, CDR2 YSYEKL. V dropped 1 base and J dropped 7 bases, with 13 bases sitting between them. The CDR3 totals 15 residues. The CDR3 region has the DNA TGCGCCAGCAGCCAAGCCGGTGCTTACGGCGGGGAGCTGTTTTTT. Residues: CASSQAGAYGGELFF.

The chain uses TRBV12-3 or TRBV12-4 and TRBJ1-5; D is possibly TRBD1 (5 bases). Deletions cut 11 bases from V and 2 bases from J, with 13 bases between. The CDR3 contains 13 residues. CDR3 nucleotides: TGTGCCTCTGCGGGGGTCCGCAATCAGCCCCAGCATTTT. Translating it yields CASAGVRNQPQHF.

The chain couples TRBV6-5 to TRBJ2-2, with D hard to call. Between the trimmed V and J ends, which lost 10 bases and 1 base, there was a span of 10 bases. The germline V gene has CDR1 MNHEY and CDR2 SVGAGI. The CDR3 is 13 residues long. CDR3 region: CATKWGNTGELFF. DNA of the CDR3: TGTGCCACCAAGTGGGGGAACACCGGGGAGCTGTTTTTT.

The rearrangement joins TRBV5-4 to TRBJ2-1; 7 bases are a match to TRBD2. With 9 bases clipped from V and 7 bases from J, the junction kept 7 bases outside the gene matches. The CDR3 consists of 12 residues. Germline CDR1 reads SGHNT; CDR2 reads YYREEE (reference sequence). The CDR3 DNA reads as TGTGCCACTCTTCAAGCGGGAAATGAGCAGTTCTTC. This sequence encodes CATLQAGNEQFF.

The chain carries TRBV4-2 and TRBJ1-4, with a tentative D call TRBD1 (6 bases). Trimming stripped 7 bases from V and 8 bases from J, with 17 bases between. This CDR3 region has 14 residues. CDR1 LGHNA and CDR2 YNFKEQ come from the germline V gene. CDR3 amino acids: CASKRDGGQEKLFF. The CDR3, as DNA: TGTGCCAGCAAGCGGGACGGGGGGCAAGAAAAACTGTTTTTT.

This chain joins TRBV19 and TRBJ2-2, with TRBD1 matching 8 bases. This CDR3 spans 19 amino acids. V was pared by 4 bases and J by 3 bases, with 16 bases of the junction left unmatched. Germline values: CDR1 LNHDA, CDR2 SQIVND (reference sequence). The CDR3 sequence is CASSTGQGRFLVDTGELFF. CDR3 sequence (DNA): TGTGCCAGTAGTACCGGACAGGGCAGGTTCCTGGTGGACACCGGGGAGCTGTTTTTT. The whole variable domain, filled in from reference TRBV19 and TRBJ2-2, reads DGGITQSPKYLFRKEGQNVTLSCEQNLNHDAMYWYRQDPGQGLRLIYYSQIVNDFQKGDIAEGYSVSREKKESFPLTVTSAQKNPTAFYLCASSTGQGRFLVDTGELFFGEGSRLTVL.

The chain uses TRBV5-1 and TRBJ2-7, with 7 bases aligning to TRBD1. CDR3 length: 16 amino acids. Trimming cost V 0 bases and J 1 base; bases outside gene matches: 7. Germline values: CDR1 SGHRS, CDR2 YFSETQ. The CDR3 region is CASSLAWDSRSYEQYF. The CDR3 nucleotides are TGCGCCAGCAGCTTGGCCTGGGACAGCCGATCCTACGAGCAGTACTTC.

Note on this clone: The junction does not match germline at one end; this may be a read error. The chain carries TRBV9 and TRBJ2-5; D is uncertain. Germline values: CDR1 SGDLS, CDR2 YYNGEE. The CDR3 is 13 residues long. The DNA for the CDR3 is TGTGCCAGCAGCGGGACGGCTTTAGAGGCCCAGTACTTC. This codes for CASSGTALEAQYF.

This chain links TRBV7-9 with TRBJ2-7, with TRBD1 matching 8 bases. Germline CDR1 reads SEHNR; CDR2 reads FQNEAQ (reference sequence). This CDR3 has 16 amino acids. V was pared by 1 base and J by 4 bases, with 9 bases of the junction left unmatched. The DNA of the CDR3 is TGTGCCAGCAGCTTAGAGGACAGGGTTTTAATGTACGAGCAGTACTTC. This codes for CASSLEDRVLMYEQYF.

The V and J genes are TRBV18 and TRBJ2-5; TRBD1 matches at 8 bases. The germline CDR1 and CDR2 sequences are KGHSH and LQKENI. The CDR3 runs to 15 residues. With 2 bases clipped from V and 1 base from J, the junction kept 3 bases outside the gene matches. This CDR3 reads CASSPGDRGQETQYF. The CDR3 region has the DNA TGTGCCAGCTCACCAGGCGACAGGGGCCAAGAGACCCAGTACTTC.

The chain carries TRBV11-3 and TRBJ2-7, with 11 positions matching TRBD1. The J segment lost 5 bases and the V segment lost 5 bases, leaving 2 bases of the junction unmatched. CDR1 and CDR2 from the germline V gene are SGHNT and YENEEA. CDR3 length: 13 amino acids. In DNA, the CDR3 is TGTGCCAGCAGCGGACAGGGGGCCCACGAGCAGTACTTC. It specifies CASSGQGAHEQYF.